The present TCR beta chain was sequenced within a study of response to subunit inactivated influenza vaccine. Study outcomes and limitations: Authors proposed each seasonal influenza vaccination draws in few new T cells.

This clonotype appeared many times. Its antigen is currently unknown. The CDR3 is made up of 15 amino acids. V was clipped by 4 bases and J by 9 bases; unmatched bases: 10. Germline CDR1 is SGHRS and CDR2 is YFSETQ. From the RT-PCR reads, TCRdb called clonotypes with MiXCR, one entry per CDR3 protein. The sample yields hundreds of thousands of distinct CDR3 sequences, 15% to 20% seen once. This specimen consisted of PBMCs from blood, obtained 5 days after vaccination. V usage is TRBV5-1 and J usage is TRBJ1-6, with 7 bases fitting TRBD1. This TCR was sampled from a man aged 45-65 years who received an inactivated influenza vaccine. The CDR3: CASSAGTVSGSPLHF. CDR3 coding DNA: TGCGCCAGCAGCGCCGGGACAGTGTCTGGTTCACCCCTCCACTTT.